Here is one TCR beta chain with its context. With no exception, relapse followed autologous stem cell transplantation in all patients, and brentuximab vedotin exposure varied. Germline V CDR1 and CDR2: SGHAT, FQNNGV. J gave up 0 bases and V 5 bases, and 9 bases lay outside the gene matches. This CDR3 is built from 17 residues. The data were taken from a study of PD-1 blockade in classical Hodgkin lymphoma. Method: immunoSEQ multiplex PCR; TCRdb's copy keeps in-frame clones and lacks some. This table holds 24,000 or so clones, roughly two thirds found once. This chain connects TRBV11-2 to TRBJ2-1, with 8 positions matching TRBD2. This clonotype originated in a human donor with classical Hodgkin lymphoma. Sequenced here: peripheral blood mononuclear cells (PBMCs), sampled at baseline. CDR3 nucleotides: TGTGCCAGCAGCGGGTTCGGGGGGGGAGGCTCCTACAATGAGCAGTTCTTC. It translates to CASSGFGGGGSYNEQFF.